The 29 T cell receptor beta chains in this list originate from one sample, sequenced in a study of blood T cells in healthy people across ages. A second PCR, run for about 7 to 11 cycles, used a sample-barcoded 5' primer plus a J-beta primer mix. One entry per CDR3 protein results from TCRdb running MiXCR on the 5' RACE reads. The sample lists more than 700,000 distinct CDR3 sequences, 46% occurring once. Sequenced material: blood. The receptor source for this set is a man older than 75 in good health.

The chain uses TRBV29-1 and TRBJ2-1; D may be TRBD2 (6 bases). The J call is uncertain, as TRBJ2-7 better fits the DNA end. Germline V CDR1 and CDR2: SQVTM, ANQGSEA. The CDR3 is 14 residues long. CDR3 nucleotides: TGCAGCGTTGAAGGAGTCGGGAGAGAAAATGAGCAGTACTTC. Translated: CSVEGVGRENEQYF.

The chain has TRBV3-1 and TRBJ2-1; D is perhaps TRBD2 (7 bases). The CDR3 is 17 amino acids. Per germline, CDR1 LGHDT and CDR2 YNNKEL (reference sequence). Trimming left V 5 bases short and J 2 bases short, with 19 bases between. CDR3 DNA: TGTGCCAGCAGCTCGGGGAGGGGGGCAGGCCCCTACAATGAGCAGTTCTTC. Protein sequence: CASSSGRGAGPYNEQFF.

Comment on this clonotype: A read error may be the cause here, since a much bigger clone is one base away. The CDR3 DNA is TGCAGCGTGAGGGGGGGAGTGGGTAATGAGCAGTACTTC. Amino acid sequence: CSVRGGVGNEQYF. The rearrangement joins TRBV29-1 to TRBJ2-4, with TRBD2 as a possible D gene (7 bases). V shed 6 bases and J shed 13 bases, with 22 bases lying between them. Germline assignment: CDR1 SQVTM and CDR2 ANQGSEA. The CDR3 consists of 13 residues.

The rearrangement links TRBV4-2 to TRBJ2-3, with a possible D match to TRBD2 (6 bases). Per germline, CDR1 LGHNA and CDR2 YNFKEQ. V was trimmed by 1 base and J by 2 bases, leaving 16 bases between them. The CDR3 extends over 17 amino acids. Written as DNA, the CDR3 is TGTGCCAGCAGCCAAGCCATGGGGGGACTCTTCACAGATACGCAGTATTTT. Translating gives CASSQAMGGLFTDTQYF.

This clonotype has a handful of counts. The chain is built from TRBV5-1 and TRBJ2-1; TRBD2 matches at 11 bases. The trim removed 1 base at V and 5 bases at J, leaving 2 bases unmatched. Germline V gives CDR1 SGHRS, CDR2 YFSETQ. The CDR3 contains 15 residues. This CDR3 reads CASSLWGLADNEQFF. CDR3 nucleotides: TGCGCCAGCAGCTTGTGGGGACTAGCGGACAATGAGCAGTTCTTC.

The rearrangement joins TRBV27 to TRBJ1-2; TRBD1 matches 7 bases. The germline CDR1 and CDR2 sequences are MNHEY and SMNVEV (reference sequence). This CDR3 comprises 15 residues. Trimming cost V 0 bases and J 8 bases; bases outside gene matches: 9. The CDR3 region is CASSLSSQGRGGYTF. In nucleotides, the CDR3 is TGTGCCAGCAGTTTATCCTCACAGGGGCGAGGCGGCTACACCTTC.

A single count supports this clonotype. V is TRBV7-3 and J is TRBJ2-1, with 7 bases aligning to TRBD1. This CDR3 is 13 amino acids long. V lost 5 bases, J lost 9 bases, and 7 bases stayed unmatched. Germline V gene lookup returns CDR1 SGHTA and CDR2 FQGTGA. The CDR3 here is CASSRRQGGEQFF. In DNA, the CDR3 is TGTGCCAGCAGCCGAAGACAGGGCGGTGAGCAGTTCTTC.

The DNA of the CDR3 is TGTGCCTGGGCGGCGGGGGGTTATGAGCAGTACTTC. Residues: CAWAAGGYEQYF. V usage is TRBV30 and J usage is TRBJ2-5, with 8 bases fitting TRBD2. Per germline, CDR1 GTSNPN and CDR2 SVGIG (reference sequence). Trimming cost V 5 bases and J 11 bases; bases outside gene matches: 10. The CDR3 runs 12 residues.

The rearrangement joins TRBV27 to TRBJ2-1, with TRBD1 identical over 8 bases. This CDR3 spans 16 amino acids. With V trimmed by 5 bases and J by 7 bases, 13 bases remained unmatched. Germline-derived CDR1 and CDR2 are MNHEY and SMNVEV (reference sequence). CDR3 DNA: TGTGCCAGCAGTCTAAGGGGCCGGACAGGGTCAAATGAGCAGTTCTTC. Protein product: CASSLRGRTGSNEQFF.

This sequence joins TRBV10-3 and TRBJ2-3, with TRBD1 matching 9 bases. The V gene end was trimmed by 11 bases and the J gene end by 4 bases; junction bases not matched to a gene: 10. Germline CDR1 is ENHRY and CDR2 is SYGVKD. CDR3 size: 14 residues. In DNA form, the CDR3 reads TGTGCCTTGCGAGGGACAGGGTTAGCAGATACGCAGTATTTT. Translation: CALRGTGLADTQYF.

This clonotype has ten or more counts. The chain combines TRBV29-1 with TRBJ2-5; maybe TRBD1 (6 bases). The germline gives CDR1 SQVTM, CDR2 ANQGSEA. V was trimmed by 6 bases and J by 5 bases, leaving 16 bases between them. The CDR3 runs to 13 residues. Here the CDR3 DNA reads TGCAGCGTGGCACAGGGCCCAAGGGAGACCCAGTACTTC. As protein: CSVAQGPRETQYF.

The chain uses TRBV10-3 and TRBJ2-4; the D is unclear. The last part of the DNA fits TRBJ2-5 better; the J call may be wrong. This CDR3 is 12 amino acids long. Germline CDR1 is ENHRY and CDR2 is SYGVKD. CDR3 protein: CAISQPQETQYF. Here the CDR3 DNA reads TGTGCCATCAGTCAACCGCAAGAGACCCAGTACTTC.

V usage is TRBV7-9 and J usage is TRBJ1-1; TRBD1 is a possible D gene (5 bases). The V end was cut by 1 base, the J end by 0 bases, with 12 bases between. The CDR3 totals 16 residues. Germline assignment: CDR1 SEHNR and CDR2 FQNEAQ (reference sequence). As DNA, the CDR3 is TGTGCCAGCAGCTTAGATAGGGGTTCGGTGAACACTGAAGCTTTCTTT. Amino acid sequence: CASSLDRGSVNTEAFF.

V usage is TRBV6-6 and J usage is TRBJ2-1; 7 bases align to TRBD2. The CDR3 spans 14 residues. With V trimmed by 7 bases and J by 1 base, 4 bases remained unmatched. Germline CDR1 MNHNY, CDR2 SVGAGI (reference sequence). CDR3 in amino acids: CASTGGRSYNEQFF. CDR3 bases: TGTGCCAGCACTGGCGGGAGATCCTACAATGAGCAGTTCTTC.

This chain uses TRBV6-1 with TRBJ2-5; 7 bases fit TRBD1. Germline assignment: CDR1 MNHNS and CDR2 SASEGT. This CDR3 region has 17 residues. Trimming at V came to 4 bases and at J to 5 bases, leaving 16 bases not matched to a gene. This CDR3 reads CASSVGTAISGSETQYF. The CDR3, as DNA: TGTGCCAGCAGTGTCGGGACAGCAATCTCGGGGTCGGAGACCCAGTACTTC.

This clonotype was seen more than once but under ten times. V gene TRBV6-1 combines with J gene TRBJ2-3; 9 bases fit TRBD2. V shed 4 bases, J shed 5 bases, and the junction held 7 bases outside the gene matches. Germline assignment: CDR1 MNHNS and CDR2 SASEGT. CDR3 length: 15 residues. CDR3: CASSGAGGPGDTQYF. In DNA, the CDR3 is TGTGCCAGCAGTGGAGCGGGAGGCCCGGGAGATACGCAGTATTTT.

The chain carries TRBV5-1 and TRBJ2-3, with D perhaps matching TRBD2 (6 bases). V lost 6 bases and J lost 0, with 20 bases in between. This CDR3 comprises 17 residues. The germline V gene encodes CDR1 SGHRS and CDR2 YFSETQ. The CDR3 reads CASTLGVEGPSTDTQYF. The CDR3 DNA is TGCGCCAGCACCCTTGGGGTGGAGGGCCCAAGCACAGATACGCAGTATTTT.

This chain joins TRBV5-1 and TRBJ2-2; D call uncertain. Germline lookup yields CDR1 SGHRS and CDR2 YFSETQ. The CDR3 length is 14 residues. Trimming removed 6 bases at V and 3 bases at J, with 12 bases between. CDR3 protein: CASKELLDTGELFF. The CDR3 DNA sequence: TGCGCCAGCAAGGAACTCCTGGACACCGGGGAGCTGTTTTTT.

The genes are TRBV7-9 and TRBJ2-4; possibly TRBD2 for D (6 bases). Germline V gene lookup returns CDR1 SEHNR and CDR2 FQNEAQ (reference sequence). Trimming removed 6 bases at V and 0 bases at J, with 24 bases between. This CDR3 spans 19 amino acids. The DNA of the CDR3 is TGTGCCAGCAGTCGCGGGGAGTTCTCCGGTAGCGGAGCCAAAAACATTCAGTACTTC. Translated: CASSRGEFSGSGAKNIQYF.

The chain links TRBV6-2 or TRBV6-3 to TRBJ2-3; tentatively, D is TRBD1 (5 bases). Germline CDR1 reads MNHEY; CDR2 reads SVGEGT. This CDR3 contains 15 residues. The V and J ends lost 5 bases and 4 bases respectively, with 16 bases between them. CDR3 in DNA: TGTGCCAGCAGTCCCAGGGCCCAACGCGCAGATACGCAGTATTTT. Its protein is CASSPRAQRADTQYF.

The V gene is TRBV30, the J gene TRBJ1-4; a weak D match, TRBD1 (5 bases). Trimming took off 2 bases at V and 11 bases at J, with 21 bases between the two ends. This CDR3 region has 15 residues. CDR1 and CDR2 (germline): GTSNPN, SVGIG (reference sequence). The CDR3 loop reads CAWSTPGLGTEKLFF. Here the CDR3 DNA reads TGTGCCTGGAGTACTCCAGGGTTAGGTACTGAGAAACTGTTTTTT.

In its sample, this clonotype was seen a few times. This chain joins TRBV10-2 and TRBJ2-7, with 11 bases identical to TRBD2. The CDR3 length is 13 residues. J gave up 6 bases and V 7 bases, and 5 bases lay outside the gene matches. Germline V CDR1 and CDR2: WSHSY, SAAADI. This CDR3 reads CASTGTSGLEQYF. In DNA, the CDR3 is TGCGCCAGCACCGGGACTAGCGGCCTCGAGCAGTACTTC.

Regarding this clonotype: A read error may be the cause here, since a much bigger clone is one base away. The V call is TRBV7-2, the J call TRBJ2-7; no clear D. Germline CDR1 SGHTA, CDR2 FQGNSA. This CDR3 spans 14 amino acids. Here the CDR3 DNA reads TGTGCCAGCAGCTTAGGGCCAGTGTCCTGCGAGCAGTACTTC. This encodes CASSLGPVSCEQYF.

This clonotype was seen only a few times. This chain uses TRBV12-3 or TRBV12-4 with TRBJ1-2; perhaps TRBD1 as D (6 bases). Trimming took off 9 bases at V and 1 base at J, with 9 bases between the two ends. The CDR3 extends over 12 amino acids. The CDR3 DNA reads as TGTGCCAGTAACAGGGTTAACTATGGCTACACCTTC. Its translation is CASNRVNYGYTF.

The chain has TRBV7-2 and TRBJ1-2, with a weak D call TRBD1 (5 bases). CDR1 and CDR2 (germline): SGHTA, FQGNSA. CDR3 size: 15 residues. V was shortened by 0 bases and J by 4 bases, with 12 bases between the two germline ends. CDR3 in DNA: TGTGCCAGCAGCTTAGCGCCCGGGCAGGGCTATGGCTACACCTTC. Translated: CASSLAPGQGYGYTF.

Only a few counts were recorded for this clonotype. V usage is TRBV25-1 and J usage is TRBJ2-7, with D tentatively TRBD2 (6 bases). The CDR3 loop spans 15 amino acids. The germline V gene has CDR1 MGHDK and CDR2 SYGVNS. Trimming cost V 4 bases and J 1 base, with 14 bases left between them. The CDR3 reads CASSGGTAVSYEQYF. CDR3 sequence (DNA): TGTGCCAGCAGTGGCGGGACGGCGGTTTCCTACGAGCAGTACTTC.

This clonotype has only one observation. The CDR3 loop reads CASSVELSSYNEQYF. CDR3 in DNA: TGTGCCAGCAGCGTTGAGCTGAGCTCCTACAATGAGCAGTACTTC. V usage is TRBV7-3 and J usage is TRBJ2-1; D remains unclear. With the DNA end fitting TRBJ2-7 better, the J assignment may be wrong. This CDR3 is built from 15 residues. Germline V CDR1 and CDR2: SGHTA, FQGTGA.

The genes are TRBV7-2 and TRBJ2-3; D may be TRBD2 (6 bases). Deletions cut 11 bases from V and 1 base from J, with 16 bases between. This CDR3 has 14 residues. Germline V gene lookup returns CDR1 SGHTA and CDR2 FQGNSA. The CDR3 reads CAGTPGRRTDTQYF. The CDR3 DNA reads TGTGCCGGCACCCCCGGGAGACGCACAGATACGCAGTATTTT. Complete variable domain (other parts from reference TRBV7-2 and TRBJ2-3): GAGVSQSPSNKVTEKGKDVELRCDPISGHTALYWYRQSLGQGLEFLIYFQGNSAPDKSGLPSDRFSAERTGGSVSTLTIQRTQQEDSAVYLCAGTPGRRTDTQYFGPGTRLTVL.

This clonotype came up many times. This sequence joins TRBV6-2 or TRBV6-3 and TRBJ2-7; TRBD1 aligns across 10 bases. The length of the CDR3 is 18 residues. V shed 6 bases and J 6 bases; nucleotides not matched to a gene: 20. Germline CDR1 is MNHEY and CDR2 is SVGEGT. The CDR3 here is CASRPTNPDRGHLGEQYF. The CDR3 DNA reads TGTGCCAGCAGGCCCACCAACCCCGACAGGGGGCATCTGGGCGAGCAGTACTTC.